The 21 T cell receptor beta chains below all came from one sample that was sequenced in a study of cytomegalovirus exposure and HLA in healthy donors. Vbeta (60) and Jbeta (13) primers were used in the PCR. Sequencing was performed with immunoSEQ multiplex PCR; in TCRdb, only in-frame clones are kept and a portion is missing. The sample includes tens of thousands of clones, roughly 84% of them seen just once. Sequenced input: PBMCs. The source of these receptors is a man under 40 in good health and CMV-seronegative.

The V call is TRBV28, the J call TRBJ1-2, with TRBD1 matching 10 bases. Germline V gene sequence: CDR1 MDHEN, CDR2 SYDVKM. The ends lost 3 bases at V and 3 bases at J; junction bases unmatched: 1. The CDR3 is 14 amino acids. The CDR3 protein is CASSLTGGDYGYTF. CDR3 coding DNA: TGTGCCAGCAGTTTGACAGGGGGCGACTATGGCTACACCTTC.

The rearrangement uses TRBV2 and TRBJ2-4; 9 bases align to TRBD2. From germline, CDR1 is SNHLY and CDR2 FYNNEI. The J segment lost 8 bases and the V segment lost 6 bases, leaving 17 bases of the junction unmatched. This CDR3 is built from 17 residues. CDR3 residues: CASRASGTNLFGYIQYF. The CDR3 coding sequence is TGTGCCAGCAGGGCTAGCGGGACTAATTTATTCGGATACATTCAGTACTTC.

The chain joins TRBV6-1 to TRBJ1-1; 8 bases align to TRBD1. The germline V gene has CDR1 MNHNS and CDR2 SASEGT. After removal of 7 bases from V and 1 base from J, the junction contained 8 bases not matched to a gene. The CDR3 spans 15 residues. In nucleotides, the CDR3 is TGTGCCAGCATTACCATGGGACAGGCGAACACTGAAGCTTTCTTT. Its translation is CASITMGQANTEAFF.

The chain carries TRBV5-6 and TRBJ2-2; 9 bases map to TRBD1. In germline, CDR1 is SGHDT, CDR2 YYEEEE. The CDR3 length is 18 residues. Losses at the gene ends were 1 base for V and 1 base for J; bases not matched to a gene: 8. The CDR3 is CASSLRLVGQGNTGELFF. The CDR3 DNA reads TGTGCCAGCAGCTTGCGTTTGGTGGGACAGGGGAACACCGGGGAGCTGTTTTTT.

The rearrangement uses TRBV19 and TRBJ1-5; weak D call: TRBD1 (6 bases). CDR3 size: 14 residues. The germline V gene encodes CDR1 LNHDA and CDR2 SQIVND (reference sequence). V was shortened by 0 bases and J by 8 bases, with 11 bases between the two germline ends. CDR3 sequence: CASSIDQGQEPQHF. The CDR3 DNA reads TGTGCCAGTAGTATAGATCAGGGACAAGAGCCCCAGCATTTT.

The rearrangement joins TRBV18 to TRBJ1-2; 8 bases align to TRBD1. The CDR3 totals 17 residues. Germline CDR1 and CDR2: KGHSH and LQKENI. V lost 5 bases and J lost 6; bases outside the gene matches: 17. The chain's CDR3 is CASSATGDALEDNGYTF. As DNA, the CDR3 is TGTGCCAGCTCAGCGACAGGGGACGCCCTGGAAGATAATGGCTACACCTTC.

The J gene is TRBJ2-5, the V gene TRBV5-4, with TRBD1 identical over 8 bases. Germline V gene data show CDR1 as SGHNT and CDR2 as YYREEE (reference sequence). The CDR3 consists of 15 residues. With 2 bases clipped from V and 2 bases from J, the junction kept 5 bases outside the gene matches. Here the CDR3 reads CASSLAGGLQETQYF. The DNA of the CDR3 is TGTGCCAGCAGCTTAGCAGGGGGCCTACAAGAGACCCAGTACTTC.

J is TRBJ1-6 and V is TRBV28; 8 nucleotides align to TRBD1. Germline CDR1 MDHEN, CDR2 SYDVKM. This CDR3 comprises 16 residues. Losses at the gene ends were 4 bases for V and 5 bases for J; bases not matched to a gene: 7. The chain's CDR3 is CASSSSRQGNNSPLHF. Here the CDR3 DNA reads TGTGCCAGCAGTTCCAGCCGACAGGGGAATAATTCACCCCTCCACTTT.

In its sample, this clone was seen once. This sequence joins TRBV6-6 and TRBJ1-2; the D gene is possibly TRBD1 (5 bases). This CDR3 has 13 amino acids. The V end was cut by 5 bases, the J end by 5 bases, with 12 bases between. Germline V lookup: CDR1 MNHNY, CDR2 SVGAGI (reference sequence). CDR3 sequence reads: CASSLQGEYGYTF. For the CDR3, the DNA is TGTGCCAGCAGTCTGCAGGGTGAATATGGCTACACCTTC.

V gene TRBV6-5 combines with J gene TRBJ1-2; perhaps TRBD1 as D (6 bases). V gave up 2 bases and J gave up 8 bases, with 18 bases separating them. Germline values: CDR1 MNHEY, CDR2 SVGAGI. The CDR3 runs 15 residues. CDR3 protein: CASSYLVGQPKGYTF. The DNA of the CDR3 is TGTGCCAGCAGTTACCTGGTTGGACAGCCGAAAGGCTACACCTTC.

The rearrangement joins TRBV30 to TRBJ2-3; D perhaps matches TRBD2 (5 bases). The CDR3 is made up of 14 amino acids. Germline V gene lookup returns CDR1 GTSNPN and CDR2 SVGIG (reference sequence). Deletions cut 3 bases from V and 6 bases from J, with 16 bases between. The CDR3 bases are TGTGCCTGGAGCGCCAAGCTCGGGGTGGATACGCAGTATTTT. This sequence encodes CAWSAKLGVDTQYF. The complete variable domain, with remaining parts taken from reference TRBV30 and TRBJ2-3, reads SQTIHQWPATLVQPVGSPLSLECTVEGTSNPNLYWYRQAAGRGLQLLFYSVGIGQISSEVPQNLSASRPQDRQFILSSKKLLLSDSGFYLCAWSAKLGVDTQYFGPGTRLTVL.

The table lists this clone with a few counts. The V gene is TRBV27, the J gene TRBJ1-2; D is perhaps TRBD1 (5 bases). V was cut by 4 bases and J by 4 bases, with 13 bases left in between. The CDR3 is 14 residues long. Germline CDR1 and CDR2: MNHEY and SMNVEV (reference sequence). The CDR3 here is CASSSDSLIYGYTF. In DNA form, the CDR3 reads TGTGCCAGCAGTTCCGACAGCCTTATCTATGGCTACACCTTC.

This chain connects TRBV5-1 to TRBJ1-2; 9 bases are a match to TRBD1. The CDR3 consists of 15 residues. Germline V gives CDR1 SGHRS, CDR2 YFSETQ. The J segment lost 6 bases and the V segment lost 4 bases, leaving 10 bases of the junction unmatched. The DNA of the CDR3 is TGCGCCAGCAGCCTGCGGGACAGGGTAGAAGATGGCTACACCTTC. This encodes CASSLRDRVEDGYTF. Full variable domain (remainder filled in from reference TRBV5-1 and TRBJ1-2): KAGVTQTPRYLIKTRGQQVTLSCSPISGHRSVSWYQQTPGQGLQFLFEYFSETQRNKGNFPGRFSGRQFSNSRSEMNVSTLELGDSALYLCASSLRDRVEDGYTFGSGTRLTVV.

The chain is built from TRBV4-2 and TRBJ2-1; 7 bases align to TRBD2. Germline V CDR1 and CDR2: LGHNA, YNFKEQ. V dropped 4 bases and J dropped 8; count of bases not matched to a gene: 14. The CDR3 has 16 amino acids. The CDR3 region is CASSPRAGRELDEQFF. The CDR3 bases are TGTGCCAGCAGCCCGAGGGCCGGGCGGGAGTTAGATGAGCAGTTCTTC.

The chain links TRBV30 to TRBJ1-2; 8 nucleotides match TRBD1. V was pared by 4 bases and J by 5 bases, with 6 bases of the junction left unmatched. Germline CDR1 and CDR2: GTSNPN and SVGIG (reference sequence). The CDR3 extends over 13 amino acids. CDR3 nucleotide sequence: TGTGCCTGGAACCGGGACAGGTCGTATGGCTACACCTTC. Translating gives CAWNRDRSYGYTF.

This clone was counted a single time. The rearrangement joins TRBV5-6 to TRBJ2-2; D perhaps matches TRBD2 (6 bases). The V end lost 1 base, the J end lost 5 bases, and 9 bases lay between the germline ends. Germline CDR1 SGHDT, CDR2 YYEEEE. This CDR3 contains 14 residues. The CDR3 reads CASSLPSETGELFF. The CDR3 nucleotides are TGTGCCAGCAGCTTGCCTAGCGAAACCGGGGAGCTGTTTTTT.

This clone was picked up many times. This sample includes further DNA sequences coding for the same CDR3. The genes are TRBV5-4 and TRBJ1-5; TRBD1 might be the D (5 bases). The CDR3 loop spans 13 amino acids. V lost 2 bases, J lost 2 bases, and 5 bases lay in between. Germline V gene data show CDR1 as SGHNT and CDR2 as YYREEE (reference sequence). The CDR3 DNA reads TGTGCCAGCAGCTTACAGGGCAATCAGCCCCAGCATTTT. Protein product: CASSLQGNQPQHF.

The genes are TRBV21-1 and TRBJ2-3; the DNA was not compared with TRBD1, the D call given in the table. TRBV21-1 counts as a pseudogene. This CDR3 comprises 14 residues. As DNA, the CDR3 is TGTGCCAGCAGCAAGACGACAGCCACAGATACGCAGTATTTT. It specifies CASSKTTATDTQYF.

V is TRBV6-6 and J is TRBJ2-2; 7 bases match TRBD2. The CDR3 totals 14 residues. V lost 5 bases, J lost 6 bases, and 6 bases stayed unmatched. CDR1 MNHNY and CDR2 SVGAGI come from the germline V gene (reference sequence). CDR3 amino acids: CASSLDGGSGELFF. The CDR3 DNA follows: TGTGCCAGCAGTCTTGACGGGGGGTCCGGGGAGCTGTTTTTT.

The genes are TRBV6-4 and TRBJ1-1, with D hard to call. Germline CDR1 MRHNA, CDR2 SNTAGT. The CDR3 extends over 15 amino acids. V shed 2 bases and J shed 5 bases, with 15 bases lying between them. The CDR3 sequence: CASSDPLREQTEAFF. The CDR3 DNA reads TGTGCCAGCAGTGACCCTCTGCGAGAGCAAACTGAAGCTTTCTTT.

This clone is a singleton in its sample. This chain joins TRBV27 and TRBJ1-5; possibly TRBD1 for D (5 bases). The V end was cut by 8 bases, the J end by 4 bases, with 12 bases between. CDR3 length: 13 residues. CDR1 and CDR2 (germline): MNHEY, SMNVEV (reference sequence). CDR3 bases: TGTGCCAGCGGGCAGGGAGGAAATCAGCCCCAGCATTTT. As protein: CASGQGGNQPQHF.